This entry lists 3 T cell receptor beta chains sequenced from one sample in a study of T cells in narcolepsy. TCRdb's copy holds only in-frame clones and misses some; the assay was immunoSEQ multiplex PCR. The data hold roughly 30,000 clones, with about 80% observed a single time. Sequencing used memory (CD45RA-) CD4+ T cells from blood. These receptors all stem from a human donor in good health.

V and J are TRBV19 and TRBJ2-7, with 8 bases fitting TRBD1. V lost 7 bases to trimming and J lost 1 base; unmatched junction nucleotides: 6. The CDR3 totals 14 residues. Germline CDR1 is LNHDA and CDR2 is SQIVND (reference sequence). CDR3 sequence reads: CASTRDRWSYEQYF. The CDR3 coding sequence is TGTGCCAGTACTCGGGACAGGTGGTCCTACGAGCAGTACTTC.

The chain joins TRBV6-5 to TRBJ1-2; a possible D gene is TRBD1 (5 bases). Deletions cut 0 bases from V and 5 bases from J, with 10 bases between. Looked up from germline, CDR1 is MNHEY and CDR2 is SVGAGI. This CDR3 is built from 14 residues. CDR3 DNA: TGTGCCAGCAGTTACTCGAGCGGGGGATATGGCTACACCTTC. Protein: CASSYSSGGYGYTF.

This chain uses TRBV7-2 with TRBJ2-7, with 14 bases that match TRBD2. V trimming: 2 bases; J trimming: 1 base; junction bases outside the gene matches: 4. This CDR3 is 17 amino acids long. Germline CDR1 reads SGHTA; CDR2 reads FQGNSA. CDR3 sequence: CASSLPGTSGRSYEQYF. The CDR3, as DNA: TGTGCCAGCAGCTTACCAGGGACTAGCGGGAGATCCTACGAGCAGTACTTC.